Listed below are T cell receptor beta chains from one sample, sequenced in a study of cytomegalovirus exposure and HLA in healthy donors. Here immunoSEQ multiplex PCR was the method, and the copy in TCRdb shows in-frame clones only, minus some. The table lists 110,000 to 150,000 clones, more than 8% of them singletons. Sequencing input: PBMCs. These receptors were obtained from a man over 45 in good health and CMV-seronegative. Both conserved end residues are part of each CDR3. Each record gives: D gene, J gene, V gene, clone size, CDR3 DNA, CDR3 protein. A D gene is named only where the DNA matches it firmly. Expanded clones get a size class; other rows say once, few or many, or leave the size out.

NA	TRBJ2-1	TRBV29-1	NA	TGCAGCGTTGCAATACAACAGGGTGGTGAGCAGTTCTTC	CSVAIQQGGEQFF
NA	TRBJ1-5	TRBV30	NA	TGTGCCTGGGCGAATAGCAATCAGCCCCAGCATTTT	CAWANSNQPQHF
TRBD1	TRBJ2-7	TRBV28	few	TGTGCCAGCAGTGTCCCGGGACAGGGGTCCTACGAGCAGTACTTC	CASSVPGQGSYEQYF
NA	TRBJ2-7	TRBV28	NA	TGTGCCAGCAGTTCACCAGGGAACGAGCAGTACTTC	CASSSPGNEQYF
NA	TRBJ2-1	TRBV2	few	TGTGCCAGCAGAGAGGGATCCCCGGGCAATGAGCAGTTCTTC	CASREGSPGNEQFF
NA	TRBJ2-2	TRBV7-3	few	TGTGCCAGCAGCTCGGAAGGGGGTCACACCGGGGAGCTGTTTTTT	CASSSEGGHTGELFF
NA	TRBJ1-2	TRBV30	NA	TGTGCCTGGAGTACCGGACAGTTCTATGGCTACACCTTC	CAWSTGQFYGYTF
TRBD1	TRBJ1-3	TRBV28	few	TGTGCCAGCAGCCTGGGACAGGGAAACACCATATATTTT	CASSLGQGNTIYF
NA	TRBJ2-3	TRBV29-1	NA	TGCAGCGTTGCCCCCGGGATCAGAGGAGATACGCAGTATTTT	CSVAPGIRGDTQYF
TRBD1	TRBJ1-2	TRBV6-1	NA	TGTGCCAGCACAGCACGAGGGACAGACAGTGGCTACCCCTTC	CASTARGTDSGYPF
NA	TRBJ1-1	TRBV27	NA	TGTGCCAGCAGTTTTAACGAGGACACTGAAGCTTTCTTT	CASSFNEDTEAFF
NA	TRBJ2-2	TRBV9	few	TGTGCCAGCAGCGTAGTCGAGGCCGGGGAGCTGTTTTTT	CASSVVEAGELFF
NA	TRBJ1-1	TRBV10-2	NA	TGCGCCAGCAGTGAAGGTAGCTCCAACACTGAAGCTTTCTTT	CASSEGSSNTEAFF
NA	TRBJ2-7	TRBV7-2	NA	TGTGCCAGCAGCTTAGTTGCGCCGGCCTACGAGCAGTACTTC	CASSLVAPAYEQYF
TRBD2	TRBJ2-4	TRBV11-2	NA	TGTGCCAGCAGCTTAGCCAGAAGCGGGGGGGCCCTGGGAAACATTCAGTACTTC	CASSLARSGGALGNIQYF
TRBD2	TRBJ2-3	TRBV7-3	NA	TGTGCCAGCAGCGCACGGACTAGCGGGAGCACAGATACGCAGTATTTT	CASSARTSGSTDTQYF
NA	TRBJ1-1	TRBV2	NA	TGTGCCAGCAGTCAGGACAGAAACACTGAAGCTTTCTTT	CASSQDRNTEAFF
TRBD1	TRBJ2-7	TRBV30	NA	TGTGCCTGGAGTCCTCAACAGGGGTCCTACGAGCAGTACTTC	CAWSPQQGSYEQYF
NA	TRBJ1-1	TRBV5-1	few	TGCGCCAGCAGCCCGGGACTCGAGGGCACTGAAGCTTTCTTT	CASSPGLEGTEAFF
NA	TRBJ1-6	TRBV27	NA	TGTGCCAGCAGTTTTACAGCTCACTCCTATAATTCACCCCTCCACTTT	CASSFTAHSYNSPLHF
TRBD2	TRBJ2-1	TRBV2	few	TGTGCCAGCTGTCCGGGACTAACTAATGAGCAGTTCTTC	CASCPGLTNEQFF
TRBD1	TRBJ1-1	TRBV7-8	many	TGTGCCAGCAGCGGAGGGACCTGGGACAGGCCTCTGAACACTGAAGCTTTCTTT	CASSGGTWDRPLNTEAFF
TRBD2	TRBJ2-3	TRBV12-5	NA	TGTGCTAGTGGTTTGGGACTAGCGTCAGATACGCAGTATTTT	CASGLGLASDTQYF
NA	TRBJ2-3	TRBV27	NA	TGTGCCAGCAGCCCCCAGGTGGATACGCAGTATTTT	CASSPQVDTQYF
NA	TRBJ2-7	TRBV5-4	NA	TGTGCCAGCAGCCCTCACCCGGACAGAACGTACGAGCAGTACTTC	CASSPHPDRTYEQYF
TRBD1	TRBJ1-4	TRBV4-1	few	TGCGCCAGCAGAGACCGTCGCAGGGGGGCTAATGAAAAACTGTTTTTT	CASRDRRRGANEKLFF
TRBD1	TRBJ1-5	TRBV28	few	TGTGCCAGCAGTGGACAGGGAGGACGCCAGCCCCAGCATTTT	CASSGQGGRQPQHF
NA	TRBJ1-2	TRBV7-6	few	TGTGCCAGCAGCTTAGGATACGGCAGGGCTAACTATGGCTACACCTTC	CASSLGYGRANYGYTF
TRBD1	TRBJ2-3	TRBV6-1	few	TGTGCCAGCAGTCTGGACAGGACCACAGATACGCAGTATTTT	CASSLDRTTDTQYF
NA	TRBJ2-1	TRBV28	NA	TGTGCCAGCAGTTTGACCCTGTTGGCTAGCGTCCACAATGAGCAGTTCTTC	CASSLTLLASVHNEQFF
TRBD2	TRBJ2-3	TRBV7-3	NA	TGTGCCAGCAGCTTAACGGGGGGACTAGCGGGACTACGCACAGATACGCAGTATTTT	CASSLTGGLAGLRTDTQYF
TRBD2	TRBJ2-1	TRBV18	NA	TGTGCCAGCTCACCGGGGACTAGCGGGAGGAGTTACAATGAGCAGTTCTTC	CASSPGTSGRSYNEQFF
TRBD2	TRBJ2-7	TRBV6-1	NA	TGTGCCAGCAGTGAGGATAGCGGGAGGATATACGAGCAGTACTTC	CASSEDSGRIYEQYF
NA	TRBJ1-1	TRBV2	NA	TGTGCCAGCAGTGAAAGTAGGGAGGGTCGGACTGAAGCTTTCTTT	CASSESREGRTEAFF
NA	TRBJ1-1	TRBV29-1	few	TGCAGCGTGGTTTCCGGGACTGAAGCTTTCTTT	CSVVSGTEAFF
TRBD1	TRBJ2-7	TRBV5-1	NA	TGCGCCAGCAGCTTTAGGACAGGGGAGAGCTCCTACGAGCAGTACTTC	CASSFRTGESSYEQYF
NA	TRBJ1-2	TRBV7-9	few	TGTGCCAGCAGCTTAGACCCCGGCAGGGGCAATGGCTACACCTTC	CASSLDPGRGNGYTF
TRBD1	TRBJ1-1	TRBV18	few	TGTGCCAGCTCACCGAGACAGGGAGGGAACACTGAAGCTTTCTTT	CASSPRQGGNTEAFF
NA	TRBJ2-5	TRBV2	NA	TGTGCCAGCAGTCGATCCGGGGGTCCACAAGAGACCCAGTACTTC	CASSRSGGPQETQYF
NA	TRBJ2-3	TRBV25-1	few	TGTGCCAGCAGTGAGGGGTCAGGGGCTTTAGATACGCAGTATTTT	CASSEGSGALDTQYF
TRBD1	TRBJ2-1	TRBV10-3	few	TGTGCCATCAGTGAACAGGGGGCGCGCAATGAGCAGTTCTTC	CAISEQGARNEQFF
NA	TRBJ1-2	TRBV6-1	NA	TGTGCCAGCAGTCACCTCCAGGACTATGGCTACACCTTC	CASSHLQDYGYTF
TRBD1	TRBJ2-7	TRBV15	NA	TGTGCCACCAGCGAAGTGGCAGGGGGTACGTACGAGCAGTACTTC	CATSEVAGGTYEQYF
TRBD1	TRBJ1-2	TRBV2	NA	TGTGCCAGCTCCCGGGACAGGGGGTATGTTAACTATGGCTACACCTTC	CASSRDRGYVNYGYTF
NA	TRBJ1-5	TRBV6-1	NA	TGTGCCAGCATAAAGGCGGAGGTCAATCAGCCCCAGCATTTT	CASIKAEVNQPQHF
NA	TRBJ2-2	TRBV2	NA	TGTGCCAGCACCCTGGACAGCGCCGCGAACACCGGGGAGCTGTTTTTT	CASTLDSAANTGELFF
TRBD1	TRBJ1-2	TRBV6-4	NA	TGTGCCAGCAGTGAAAGGGGGACAGGGCCCTATGGCTACACCTTC	CASSERGTGPYGYTF
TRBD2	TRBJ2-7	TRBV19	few	TGTGCCAGTAGTATAAACGCGGGAGGGGATGAAGAGCAGTACTTC	CASSINAGGDEEQYF
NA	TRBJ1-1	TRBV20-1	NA	TGCAGTGCTAGCGAGGTCACTGAAGCTTTCTTT	CSASEVTEAFF
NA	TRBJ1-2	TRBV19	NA	TGTGCCAGTAGTCTATCAGGCGACTATGGCTACACCTTC	CASSLSGDYGYTF
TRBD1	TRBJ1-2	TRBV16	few	TGTGCCAGCAGCCAATCGACAGGGAGACGCGGCTACACCTTC	CASSQSTGRRGYTF
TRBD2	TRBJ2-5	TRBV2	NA	TGTGCCAGCAGGGGACTAGCAACCCAAGAGACCCAGTACTTC	CASRGLATQETQYF
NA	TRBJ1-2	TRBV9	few	TGTGCCAGCAGCGTGGGAGGCAGCTATGGCTACACCTTC	CASSVGGSYGYTF
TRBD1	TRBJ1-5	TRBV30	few	TGTGCCTGGAGTGTAATGTATGGGGGACAGGGGAAATCTGGGGGCAATCAGCCCCAGCATTTT	CAWSVMYGGQGKSGGNQPQHF
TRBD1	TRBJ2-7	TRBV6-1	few	TGTGCCAGCAGTGTCGCGAGACAGGGGCCCGGGTCTTACGAGCAGTACTTC	CASSVARQGPGSYEQYF
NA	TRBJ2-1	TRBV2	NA	TGTGCCAGCGCCTCGGAGGGGACTCCTTACAATGAGCAGTTCTTC	CASASEGTPYNEQFF
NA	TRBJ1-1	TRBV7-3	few	TGTGCCAGCAGCTTAGGCCCGGGGAATTCACTTCAGGGGCGGGGGACTGAAGCTTTCTTT	CASSLGPGNSLQGRGTEAFF
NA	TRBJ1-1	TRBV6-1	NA	TGTGCCAGCAGTCAACTGACAGGTCACACTGAAGCTTTCTTT	CASSQLTGHTEAFF
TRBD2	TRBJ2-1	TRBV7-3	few	TGTGCCAGCAGCTTAGGGACTAGTGTCGATGAGCAGTTCTTC	CASSLGTSVDEQFF
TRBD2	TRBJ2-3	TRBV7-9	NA	TGTGCCAGCAGCTTGAGACTAGCGGGGACCGCAGATACGCAGTATTTT	CASSLRLAGTADTQYF